The count of the clone carrying this TCR beta chain is one. The data are from a study of cytomegalovirus exposure and HLA in healthy donors. There were likely unrecorded immune exposures, though donors were nominally healthy when sampled. PCR involved 60 Vbeta and 13 Jbeta primers. Authors' methods: Later reanalysis found approximately 80 million unique TCR beta chains, roughly 10 million of them shared. Using immunoSEQ multiplex PCR, the repertoire was profiled, and TCRdb retains in-frame clones only, with some absent. V and J calls and clone size follow that table, whereas D and trimming were derived from the DNA. The sample consists of about 110,000 clones, roughly four fifths of them appearing once. The CDR3 totals 15 residues. V was shortened by 0 bases and J by 4 bases, with 10 bases between the two germline ends.

Sequencing used PBMCs. The receptor comes from a male donor in good health and CMV-seropositive. The chain is built from TRBV23-1 and TRBJ2-1; D not certain. TRBV23-1 counts as an open reading frame of uncertain function. CDR3 loop: CASSQSHSNYNEQFF. DNA for the CDR3: TGCGCCAGCAGTCAATCGCACAGTAATTACAATGAGCAGTTCTTC.